This T cell receptor beta chain was sequenced during a study of T-cell reconstitution after alpha-beta-depleted transplantation in children. Using unique molecular identifiers, the investigators prepared the TCRbeta library. In TCRdb, the PCR reads were re-called with MiXCR into one record per CDR3 protein. The sample lists roughly 500,000 distinct CDR3 sequences; less than 35% were seen once. From germline, CDR1 is MNHEY and CDR2 SVGAGI. The CDR3 contains 15 residues. J gave up 2 bases and V 6 bases, and 9 bases lay outside the gene matches. This TCR was recovered from a human donor who donated a stem cell graft to a child with aplastic anemia. The V and J genes are TRBV6-5 and TRBJ2-7; the match to TRBD2 covers 8 bases. The sequences come from PBMCs from the stem cell graft donor, collected from the stem cell graft. The CDR3 region is CASSTRRLAPYEQYF. In DNA, the CDR3 is TGTGCCAGCAGCACTCGGCGACTAGCGCCCTACGAGCAGTACTTC.